Following are 20 T cell receptor beta chains from one sample sequenced in a study of identical twins. TCRdb re-called the 5' RACE reads through MiXCR, storing one row per CDR3 protein. This sample yields hundreds of thousands of distinct CDR3 sequences, of which 8.5% to 9% are seen a single time; around 0.98% belongs to the top ten. These records were also assigned to another study, of yellow fever vaccine responses in identical twins.

The specimen was PBMCs. Receptor source: a woman between 18 and 29 years old in good health.

This chain connects TRBV6-2 or TRBV6-3 to TRBJ2-7; TRBD2 might be the D (5 bases). In germline, CDR1 is MNHEY, CDR2 SVGEGT. The CDR3 loop spans 16 amino acids. V gave up 7 bases and J gave up 6 bases, with 25 bases separating them. Here the CDR3 DNA reads TGTGCCAGCAACGAGCCAAACGATGAGGCCGCGGGCGAGCAGTACTTC. Protein product: CASNEPNDEAAGEQYF.

On this clonotype: An end of the junction does not agree with germline; a read error may underlie this. The chain employs TRBV18 and TRBJ2-3; D might be TRBD2 (5 bases). The germline CDR1 and CDR2 sequences are KGHSH and LQKENI. This CDR3 is 14 amino acids long. CDR3 DNA sequence: TGTGCCAGCTCACCATCAAGCGGCACGGATACGCAGTATTTT. Its protein product is CASSPSSGTDTQYF.

The chain is built from TRBV9 and TRBJ1-1, with D hard to call. This CDR3 comprises 13 residues. The V gene lost 0 bases and the J gene lost 1 base, with 4 bases spanning the gap. From germline, CDR1 is SGDLS and CDR2 YYNGEE. The CDR3 is CASSVVRNTEAFF. The CDR3 DNA is TGTGCCAGCAGCGTAGTGAGGAACACTGAAGCTTTCTTT.

This clonotype has just a few counts. This chain connects TRBV29-1 to TRBJ2-7, with 11 bases matching TRBD1. Losses at the gene ends were 6 bases for V and 7 bases for J; bases not matched to a gene: 14. This CDR3 has 15 residues. Germline CDR1 and CDR2: SQVTM and ANQGSEA. DNA of the CDR3: TGCAGCGTACTGTTTGGACAGGGGGCAACGGAGGAGCAGTACTTC. This codes for CSVLFGQGATEEQYF.

The table lists this clonotype with a few counts. The V gene is TRBV15, the J gene TRBJ2-3; D is ambiguous. The CDR3 totals 17 residues. The V gene's germline CDR1 is LNHNV and CDR2 YYDKDF (reference sequence). Trimming stripped 0 bases from V and 2 bases from J, with 15 bases between. The CDR3 is CATSRDSFGRITDTQYF. CDR3 nucleotides: TGTGCCACCAGCAGAGATTCCTTTGGCAGGATCACAGATACGCAGTATTTT.

In its sample, this clonotype was seen a few times. The chain couples TRBV24-1 to TRBJ2-1; no reliable D call. V gave up 1 base and J gave up 9 bases, with 12 bases separating them. The CDR3 runs to 14 residues. Germline CDR1 is KGHDR and CDR2 is SFDVKD. For the CDR3, the DNA is TGTGCCACCAGTGATTTCAGAGATTCTAGTGAGCAGTTCTTC. Translation: CATSDFRDSSEQFF.

This chain joins TRBV5-1 and TRBJ2-3; D is perhaps TRBD1 (6 bases). Trimming shortened V by 0 bases and J by 3 bases, and 14 bases separated the two germline ends. Germline CDR1 is SGHRS and CDR2 is YFSETQ. CDR3 length equals 16 residues. The CDR3 bases are TGCGCCAGCAGCTTGGAATTGGGGCAGGGGACAGATACGCAGTATTTT. It specifies CASSLELGQGTDTQYF.

This chain links TRBV7-8 with TRBJ1-2, with unresolved D. The germline V gene has CDR1 SGHVS and CDR2 FQNEAQ. The length of the CDR3 is 14 residues. Trimming stripped 0 bases from V and 4 bases from J, with 9 bases between. The CDR3 spells CASSLASSGYGYTF. CDR3 in DNA: TGTGCCAGCAGCTTAGCGTCGTCTGGCTATGGCTACACCTTC.

This clonotype was observed a few times. V is TRBV14 and J is TRBJ1-5, with 7 bases that match TRBD1. Germline V gives CDR1 SGHDN, CDR2 FVKESK. V lost 1 base, J lost 3 bases, and 3 bases stayed unmatched. CDR3 length: 15 amino acids. The CDR3 here is CASSQAGGVNQPQHF. The CDR3 DNA is TGTGCCAGCAGCCAAGCAGGGGGTGTCAATCAGCCCCAGCATTTT.

This clonotype was seen more than once but under ten times. This rearrangement joins TRBV6-5 to TRBJ1-2; no reliable D call. The CDR3 consists of 15 residues. Trimming took 2 bases from V and 5 from J, leaving 15 bases between them. Germline CDR1 MNHEY, CDR2 SVGAGI. The CDR3 region has the DNA TGTGCCAGCAGTTACCCCATCCCGGGCGGGTATGGCTACACCTTC. Residues: CASSYPIPGGYGYTF.

The CDR3, as DNA: TGTGCCAGCAGCTTAGCAGTTGGGGGAGGATTCACAGATACGCAGTATTTT. This translates into CASSLAVGGGFTDTQYF. The chain uses TRBV7-2 and TRBJ2-3; the D gene is possibly TRBD2 (6 bases). The CDR3 runs to 17 residues. CDR1 is SGHTA, CDR2 FQGNSA, per germline. Trimming removed 0 bases from V and 2 bases from J, with 15 bases in between.

V gene TRBV6-4 combines with J gene TRBJ1-2; TRBD1 aligns across 7 bases. The V segment lost 3 bases and the J segment 7 bases; nucleotides outside the gene matches: 14. Germline values: CDR1 MRHNA, CDR2 SNTAGT. This CDR3 contains 16 residues. The chain's CDR3 is CASSEVYRGPLSGYTF. The CDR3 region has the DNA TGTGCCAGCAGTGAGGTCTACAGGGGCCCCCTTAGTGGCTACACCTTC.

This rearrangement joins TRBV6-5 to TRBJ2-3; TRBD2 might be the D (7 bases). Germline V CDR1 and CDR2: MNHEY, SVGAGI. This CDR3 has 15 amino acids. The germline V and J ends were trimmed by 2 bases and 4 bases, with 13 bases remaining between them. The CDR3 DNA reads as TGTGCCAGCAGTTACCGCGGGGGCCCGGCAGATACGCAGTATTTT. Protein sequence: CASSYRGGPADTQYF.

Ten or more counts support this clonotype. This chain uses TRBV7-2 with TRBJ2-2; 8 bases are a match to TRBD1. This CDR3 is built from 15 residues. Per the germline V gene, CDR1 is SGHTA and CDR2 is FQGNSA. The ends lost 6 bases at V and 5 bases at J; junction bases unmatched: 8. As DNA, the CDR3 is TGTGCCAGCAGAGGGGGCAGGGGGCGTACCGGGGAGCTGTTTTTT. Encoded protein: CASRGGRGRTGELFF.

This clonotype was picked up a small number of times. The chain joins TRBV6-2 or TRBV6-3 to TRBJ2-2, with D possibly called TRBD1 or TRBD2 (5 bases each). The CDR3 is 15 residues long. The germline V gene has CDR1 MNHEY and CDR2 SVGEGT. Trimming took off 7 bases at V and 2 bases at J, with 14 bases between the two ends. CDR3 region: CASTSGTENTGELFF. Here the CDR3 DNA reads TGTGCCAGCACCTCCGGGACCGAAAACACCGGGGAGCTGTTTTTT.

The sample holds a few counts of this clonotype. This chain links TRBV2 with TRBJ2-1; D gene ambiguous. Trimming took 4 bases from V and 5 from J, leaving 12 bases between them. Per the germline V gene, CDR1 is SNHLY and CDR2 is FYNNEI. The CDR3 loop spans 14 amino acids. CDR3 sequence (DNA): TGTGCCAGCAGTGTAGTGGGATCAAACAATGAGCAGTTCTTC. This codes for CASSVVGSNNEQFF.

A note on this clonotype: Germline is not matched at one junction end, which may reflect a read error. The chain joins TRBV29-1 to TRBJ2-1; 7 bases line up with TRBD2. Looked up from germline, CDR1 is SQVTM and CDR2 is ANQGSEA. CDR3 length: 14 amino acids. CDR3 amino acids: CSVGGLGVYTEQFF. CDR3 DNA sequence: TGCAGCGTCGGCGGACTAGGAGTTTACACTGAGCAGTTCTTC.

This clonotype was detected a few times. The V gene is TRBV6-2 or TRBV6-3, the J gene TRBJ2-1; no clear D gene. Germline CDR1 is MNHEY and CDR2 is SVGEGT. The CDR3 sequence is 15 residues long. The ends were cut back, 5 bases at V and 8 bases at J, with 19 bases in the middle. CDR3 nucleotide sequence: TGTGCCAGCAGTCCGACCAACTCATCCTGGCATGAGCAGTTCTTC. The encoded protein is CASSPTNSSWHEQFF.

The sample holds many counts of this clonotype. CDR3 sequence reads: CASSLGPTEAFF. The CDR3 DNA is TGCGCCAGCAGCTTGGGCCCGACCGAAGCTTTCTTT. This sequence joins TRBV5-1 and TRBJ1-1; unclear D gene. The CDR3 runs 12 residues. Germline-derived CDR1 and CDR2 are SGHRS and YFSETQ. Trimming took 0 bases from V and 8 from J, leaving 8 bases between them.

The chain couples TRBV20-1 to TRBJ2-6; a possible D gene is TRBD2 (6 bases). Germline V gene sequence: CDR1 DFQATT, CDR2 SNEGSKA (reference sequence). This CDR3 comprises 14 residues. Trimming cost V 6 bases and J 1 base, with 10 bases left between them. The CDR3: CSAKGRSGANVLTF. CDR3 DNA sequence: TGCAGTGCCAAGGGGAGGTCTGGGGCCAACGTCCTGACTTTC.